The 14 T cell receptor beta chains listed next were all sequenced from one sample in a study of blood T cell repertoires in COVID-19. The data were produced by immunoSEQ multiplex PCR, yet TCRdb's version contains in-frame clones alone and is incomplete. The sample comprises about 87,000 clones, about 83% of which are singletons, and 20% to 30% rests with the top ten. Material: peripheral blood. The receptors were gathered from a human donor in a cohort sampled during active COVID-19.

This sequence joins TRBV3-1 (or the pseudogene TRBV3-2) and TRBJ2-1; D gene ambiguous. The germline gives CDR1 LGHDT, CDR2 YNNKEL (reference sequence). V lost 3 bases to trimming and J lost 12 bases, with 15 bases between them. The CDR3 contains 13 residues. CDR3: CASSQSPSPGQFF. The CDR3 DNA reads as TGTGCCAGCAGCCAGTCCCCATCCCCAGGGCAGTTCTTC.

This chain connects TRBV6-2 or TRBV6-3 to TRBJ2-6; possible D gene TRBD2, 6 bases. The ends were cut back, 5 bases at V and 4 bases at J, with 12 bases in the middle. CDR3 size: 15 residues. CDR1 MNHEY and CDR2 SVGEGT come from the germline V gene. The CDR3 DNA follows: TGTGCCAGCAGTACCCGTGCGGGGGGGGCCAACGTCCTGACTTTC. Translation: CASSTRAGGANVLTF.

This clone is labeled medium-sized. The gene calls are TRBV7-9 and TRBJ2-2; 13 bases fit TRBD2. The V gene's germline CDR1 is SEHNR and CDR2 FQNEAQ (reference sequence). V was clipped by 5 bases and J by 6 bases; unmatched bases: 6. CDR3 size: 16 residues. The CDR3 protein is CASSPGTSGTSGELFF. The CDR3 bases are TGTGCCAGCAGCCCCGGGACTAGCGGGACATCCGGGGAGCTGTTTTTT.

The chain joins TRBV5-6 to TRBJ2-3; the match to TRBD2 covers 9 bases. This CDR3 is 17 amino acids long. Germline V lookup: CDR1 SGHDT, CDR2 YYEEEE. Trimming removed 0 bases from V and 0 bases from J; junction bases left unmatched: 5. As DNA, the CDR3 is TGTGCCAGCAGCTTGGGGCTAGCGGGGCCTAGCACAGATACGCAGTATTTT. This codes for CASSLGLAGPSTDTQYF.

The rearrangement joins TRBV3-1 (or the pseudogene TRBV3-2) to TRBJ2-1; 11 bases line up with TRBD2. The ends lost 1 base at V and 4 bases at J; junction bases unmatched: 9. Looked up from germline, CDR1 is LGHDT and CDR2 is YNNKEL (reference sequence). The CDR3 has 18 amino acids. The CDR3 region is CASSQGLTGTSGYNEQFF. In nucleotides, the CDR3 is TGTGCCAGCAGCCAAGGCCTCACCGGGACTAGCGGATACAATGAGCAGTTCTTC.

This clone came up a few times. CDR3: CASSFGGRRAGELFF. The CDR3 DNA sequence: TGTGCCAGCAGCTTTGGCGGGAGAAGGGCCGGGGAGCTGTTTTTT. The V and J genes are TRBV5-4 and TRBJ2-2; 7 nucleotides agree with TRBD2. Trimming cost V 2 bases and J 6 bases; bases outside gene matches: 7. Germline V lookup: CDR1 SGHNT, CDR2 YYREEE (reference sequence). There are 15 residues in the CDR3.

The chain combines TRBV11-2 with TRBJ2-5, with 9 bases matching TRBD2. The length of the CDR3 is 15 residues. V lost 1 base to trimming and J lost 1 base; unmatched junction nucleotides: 1. Germline CDR1 and CDR2: SGHAT and FQNNGV. The CDR3: CASSLVLAGQETQYF. CDR3 bases: TGTGCCAGCAGCTTAGTACTAGCGGGCCAAGAGACCCAGTACTTC.

The chain recombines TRBV12-3 or TRBV12-4 with TRBJ2-1; a weak D match, TRBD2 (5 bases). V was cut by 3 bases and J by 3 bases, with 6 bases left in between. This CDR3 is built from 13 residues. The CDR3 region is CASSLEDYNEQFF. The CDR3 bases are TGTGCCAGCAGTTTGGAGGACTACAATGAGCAGTTCTTC.

The V gene is TRBV5-1, the J gene TRBJ1-6; D not certain. There are 16 residues in the CDR3. Trimming cost V 0 bases and J 6 bases, with 13 bases left between them. CDR1 SGHRS and CDR2 YFSETQ come from the germline V gene. DNA for the CDR3: TGCGCCAGCAGCTTGGGTGAGGGCAAGGCTAATTCACCCCTCCACTTT. Protein product: CASSLGEGKANSPLHF.

The sample holds one count of this clone. The CDR3 spells CATSRDVAGATSYNEQFF. The DNA of the CDR3 is TGTGCCACCAGCAGAGACGTAGCGGGAGCCACCTCCTACAATGAGCAGTTCTTC. V is TRBV15 and J is TRBJ2-1; 9 positions match TRBD2. J was trimmed by 0 bases and V by 0 bases; bases with no gene match: 6. This CDR3 region has 18 residues. Per the germline V gene, CDR1 is LNHNV and CDR2 is YYDKDF (reference sequence).

J is TRBJ2-3 and V is TRBV6-2 or TRBV6-3, with D hard to call. The germline V and J ends were trimmed by 6 bases and 0 bases, with 13 bases remaining between them. Germline V gene lookup returns CDR1 MNHEY and CDR2 SVGEGT. The CDR3 loop spans 15 amino acids. The CDR3 here is CASSDSSKSTDTQYF. The DNA of the CDR3 is TGTGCCAGCAGCGACTCATCTAAAAGCACAGATACGCAGTATTTT.

V and J are TRBV2 and TRBJ1-2; D is ambiguous. With 6 bases removed from V and 3 bases from J, the gap between germline ends came to 11 bases. In germline, CDR1 is SNHLY, CDR2 FYNNEI. The CDR3 is 13 residues long. This CDR3 is CASRNLVYYGYTF. The CDR3 coding sequence is TGTGCCAGCAGGAACTTGGTATACTATGGCTACACCTTC.

The chain combines TRBV6-6 with TRBJ1-1, with D possibly TRBD1 on 5 matching bases. Trimming stripped 2 bases from V and 11 bases from J, with 12 bases between. The germline CDR1 and CDR2 sequences are MNHNY and SVGAGI (reference sequence). The length of the CDR3 is 12 residues. This chain's CDR3 is CASSYGALGAFF. The CDR3 DNA sequence: TGTGCCAGCAGTTACGGGGCCTTGGGGGCTTTCTTT.

The gene calls are TRBV6-4 and TRBJ1-1; tentatively, D is TRBD1 (6 bases). This CDR3 spans 13 amino acids. Germline CDR1 and CDR2: MRHNA and SNTAGT. Trimming removed 3 bases at V and 6 bases at J, with 11 bases between. This CDR3 is CASSEGQTPEAFF. DNA for the CDR3: TGTGCCAGCAGTGAAGGACAGACCCCTGAAGCTTTCTTT.